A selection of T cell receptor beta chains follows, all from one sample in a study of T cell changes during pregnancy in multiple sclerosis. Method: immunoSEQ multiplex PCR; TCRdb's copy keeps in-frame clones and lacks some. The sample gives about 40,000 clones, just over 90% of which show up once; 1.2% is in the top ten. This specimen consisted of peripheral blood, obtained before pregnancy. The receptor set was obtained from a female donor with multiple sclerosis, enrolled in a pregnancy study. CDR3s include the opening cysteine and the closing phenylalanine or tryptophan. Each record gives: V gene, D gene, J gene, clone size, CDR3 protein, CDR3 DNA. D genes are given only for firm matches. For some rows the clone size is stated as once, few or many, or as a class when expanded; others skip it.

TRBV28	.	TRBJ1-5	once	CASSSSGGPHQPQHF	TGTGCCAGCAGTTCGAGCGGGGGCCCTCATCAGCCCCAGCATTTT
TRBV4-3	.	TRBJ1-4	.	CASSQAPGVIREKLFF	TGCGCCAGCAGCCAAGCCCCGGGGGTAATACGTGAAAAACTGTTTTTT
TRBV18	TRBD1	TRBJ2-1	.	CASSPWAPGQGAYNEQFF	TGTGCCAGCTCACCATGGGCACCGGGACAGGGGGCCTACAATGAGCAGTTCTTC
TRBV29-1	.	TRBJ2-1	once	CSSGSDEQFF	TGCAGCTCGGGGAGCGATGAGCAGTTCTTC
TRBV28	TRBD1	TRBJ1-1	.	CASSSPGQGSTEAFF	TGTGCCAGCAGTTCACCCGGACAGGGGAGCACTGAAGCTTTCTTT
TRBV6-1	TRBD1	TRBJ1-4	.	CASTVPGQGREKLFF	TGTGCCAGCACAGTACCGGGACAGGGGCGAGAAAAACTGTTTTTT
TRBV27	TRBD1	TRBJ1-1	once	CASSRGTGGTVNTEAFF	TGTGCCAGCAGCCGTGGGACAGGGGGAACTGTGAACACTGAAGCTTTCTTT
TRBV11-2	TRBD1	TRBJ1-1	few	CASSSYPGTVHTEAFF	TGTGCCAGCAGCTCATACCCAGGGACAGTTCACACTGAAGCTTTCTTT
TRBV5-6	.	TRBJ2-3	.	CASSSMNVYRVGATDTQYF	TGTGCCAGCAGCTCGATGAATGTTTACAGGGTAGGGGCCACAGATACGCAGTATTTT
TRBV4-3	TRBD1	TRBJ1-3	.	CASSQDGAGGGSGNTIYF	TGCGCCAGCAGCCAAGATGGGGCAGGGGGCGGCTCTGGAAACACCATATATTTT
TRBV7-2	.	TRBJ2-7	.	CASSLVGGSEQYF	TGTGCCAGCAGCTTAGTAGGCGGCTCGGAGCAGTACTTC
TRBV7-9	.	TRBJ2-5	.	CASSSPLETQYF	TGTGCCAGCAGCTCTCCGTTAGAGACCCAGTACTTC
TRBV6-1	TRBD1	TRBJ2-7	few	CATGDRLYEQYF	TGTGCCACCGGGGACAGACTATACGAGCAGTACTTC
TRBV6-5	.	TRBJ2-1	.	CASTPSGERVNEQFF	TGTGCCAGCACCCCATCCGGGGAGCGGGTAAATGAGCAGTTCTTC
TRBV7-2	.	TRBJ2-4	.	CASSLGLAKNIQYF	TGTGCCAGCAGCTTAGGACTAGCCAAAAACATTCAGTACTTC
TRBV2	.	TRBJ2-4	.	CASSEARVIVRDIQYF	TGTGCCAGCAGTGAAGCCCGCGTTATCGTAAGAGACATTCAGTACTTC
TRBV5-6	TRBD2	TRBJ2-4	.	CASSMTSGRALNIQYF	TGTGCCAGCAGCATGACTAGCGGGAGGGCCCTCAACATTCAGTACTTC
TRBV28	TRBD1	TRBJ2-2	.	CASSFRDRDTGELFF	TGTGCCAGCAGTTTTCGGGACAGGGACACCGGGGAGCTGTTTTTT
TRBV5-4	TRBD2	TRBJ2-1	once	CASSILSSGSYEQFF	TGTGCCAGCAGCATTTTATCTAGCGGGAGTTATGAGCAGTTCTTC
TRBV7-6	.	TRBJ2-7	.	CASSDSEGYEQYF	TGTGCCAGCAGCGATAGTGAGGGCTACGAGCAGTACTTC
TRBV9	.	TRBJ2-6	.	CASSVDGALNVLTF	TGTGCCAGCAGCGTAGATGGGGCCCTCAACGTCCTGACTTTC
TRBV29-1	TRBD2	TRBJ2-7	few	CSVASGSSYEQYF	TGCAGCGTCGCTAGCGGGAGCTCCTACGAGCAGTACTTC
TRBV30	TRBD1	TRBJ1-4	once	CAAGQGEKLFF	TGTGCCGCCGGACAGGGGGAAAAACTGTTTTTT
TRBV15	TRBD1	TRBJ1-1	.	CATRLGGAENEAFF	TGTGCCACCAGATTAGGGGGCGCCGAAAATGAAGCTTTCTTT
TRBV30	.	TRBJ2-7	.	CAWSGEGHVSSYEQYF	TGTGCCTGGAGTGGAGAAGGACACGTAAGCTCCTACGAGCAGTACTTC
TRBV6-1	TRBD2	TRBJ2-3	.	CASSEVVAGGDTQYF	TGTGCCAGCAGTGAAGTGGTAGCGGGGGGAGATACGCAGTATTTT
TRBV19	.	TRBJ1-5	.	CASSIDSPIPYSNQPQHF	TGTGCCAGTAGTATTGACAGCCCCATCCCCTATAGCAATCAGCCCCAGCATTTT
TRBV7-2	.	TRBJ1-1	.	CASSRRPGGTEAFF	TGTGCCAGCAGTCGTCGACCGGGGGGGACTGAAGCTTTCTTT
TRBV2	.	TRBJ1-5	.	CASSDLGKRGQPQHF	TGTGCCAGCAGTGACCTTGGGAAAAGGGGTCAGCCCCAGCATTTT
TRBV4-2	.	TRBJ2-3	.	CASSQDVSGGTDTQYF	TGTGCCAGCAGCCAAGATGTCAGCGGAGGCACAGATACGCAGTATTTT
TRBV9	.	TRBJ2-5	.	CASSVLGAQETQYF	TGTGCCAGCAGCGTACTGGGGGCCCAAGAGACCCAGTACTTC
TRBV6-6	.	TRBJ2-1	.	CASRGLTYNEQFF	TGTGCCAGCAGAGGACTAACCTACAATGAGCAGTTCTTC
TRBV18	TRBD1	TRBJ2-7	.	CASSTLGQSYEQYF	TGTGCCAGCTCAACCCTGGGACAGTCCTACGAGCAGTACTTC
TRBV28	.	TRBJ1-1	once	CASSLLEAEAFF	TGTGCCAGCAGTTTATTGGAGGCTGAAGCTTTCTTT
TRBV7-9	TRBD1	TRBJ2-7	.	CASSSLNRGRSYEQYF	TGTGCCAGCAGCTCATTAAACAGGGGACGCTCCTACGAGCAGTACTTC
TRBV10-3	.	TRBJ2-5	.	CAISESGGQETQYF	TGTGCCATCAGTGAGTCAGGCGGCCAAGAGACCCAGTACTTC
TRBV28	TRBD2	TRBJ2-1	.	CASRGASGRAEEQFF	TGTGCCAGCAGGGGAGCTAGCGGGAGGGCCGAGGAGCAGTTCTTC
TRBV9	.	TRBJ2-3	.	CASSRPVEGAGTDTQYF	TGTGCCAGCAGCCGACCGGTGGAGGGGGCAGGCACAGATACGCAGTATTTT
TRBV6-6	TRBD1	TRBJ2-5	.	CASSWTGGQETQYF	TGTGCCAGCAGCTGGACAGGGGGCCAAGAGACCCAGTACTTC
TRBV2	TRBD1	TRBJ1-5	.	CASSWDRVNQPQHF	TGTGCCAGCAGCTGGGACAGGGTAAATCAGCCCCAGCATTTT
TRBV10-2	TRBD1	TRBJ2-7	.	CASCVGGQGFYEQYF	TGCGCCAGCTGTGTCGGGGGACAGGGCTTTTACGAGCAGTACTTC
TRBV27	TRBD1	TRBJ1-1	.	CASRLGTGVLGNTEAFF	TGTGCCAGCAGACTCGGGACAGGGGTTTTAGGGAACACTGAAGCTTTCTTT
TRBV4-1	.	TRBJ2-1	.	CASSQLDIISYNEQFF	TGCGCCAGCAGCCAACTTGACATAATCTCCTACAATGAGCAGTTCTTC
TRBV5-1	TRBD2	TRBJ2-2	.	CASSLGVAGDTGELFF	TGCGCCAGCAGCTTGGGGGTTGCGGGGGACACCGGGGAGCTGTTTTTT
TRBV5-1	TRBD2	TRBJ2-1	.	CASSEGAGGYNEQFF	TGCGCCAGCAGCGAAGGAGCGGGGGGATACAATGAGCAGTTCTTC
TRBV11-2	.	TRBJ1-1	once	CASSLDRVRGSTEAFF	TGTGCCAGCAGCTTAGATAGGGTCAGGGGAAGCACTGAAGCTTTCTTT
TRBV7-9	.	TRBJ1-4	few	CASSLGQRNEKLFF	TGTGCCAGCAGCTTAGGACAACGGAATGAAAAACTGTTTTTT
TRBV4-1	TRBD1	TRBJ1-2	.	CASSQWTGINYGYTF	TGCGCCAGCAGCCAGTGGACAGGGATAAATTATGGCTACACCTTC
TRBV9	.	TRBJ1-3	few	CASSVGGLENTIYF	TGTGCCAGCAGCGTAGGGGGACTGGAAAACACCATATATTTT
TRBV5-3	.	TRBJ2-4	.	CARITEDIQYF	TGTGCCAGAATAACCGAGGACATTCAGTACTTC
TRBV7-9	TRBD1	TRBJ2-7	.	CASSLRTGGLYEQYF	TGTGCCAGCAGCCTACGGACAGGGGGTCTGTACGAGCAGTACTTC
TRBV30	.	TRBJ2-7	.	CAWDFSGTYEQYF	TGTGCCTGGGATTTTAGCGGTACCTACGAGCAGTACTTC
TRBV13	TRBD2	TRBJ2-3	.	CASSLRPKASGRGISDTQYF	TGTGCCAGCAGCTTACGCCCTAAGGCTAGCGGGAGGGGTATATCAGATACGCAGTATTTT
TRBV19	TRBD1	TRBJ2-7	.	CASSNFPGQGTYEQYF	TGTGCCAGTAGTAACTTCCCGGGACAGGGTACCTACGAGCAGTACTTC
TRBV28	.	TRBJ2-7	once	CASRTNLYEQYF	TGTGCCAGCAGGACTAACCTCTACGAGCAGTACTTC